This TCR beta chain was documented in a study of naive and memory T cell subsets. The study's findings and limits: Between naive and memory subsets, TCR abundance power law exponents differed. Findings for naive and memory subsets could not be checked against ground truth.

Germline CDR1 reads LGHDT; CDR2 reads YNNKEL (reference sequence). The CDR3 is 15 residues long. The V and J ends lost 1 base and 4 bases respectively, with 13 bases between them. Two oligonucleotides, mixed equimolar, formed the beta constant-region primer covering TRBC1 and TRBC2. An oligonucleotide with the SP2 primer and a 12-nucleotide UMI was ligated to the cDNA 3' end. TCRdb fed the UMI-ligation and nested PCR reads into MiXCR, producing one record per CDR3 protein. This table holds 75,000 to 85,000 distinct CDR3 sequences, around 14% found once. This clonotype was seen a few times. Its antigen remains unknown.

The rearrangement links TRBV3-1 to TRBJ2-5, with D perhaps TRBD2 (5 bases). The specimen was central memory CD4+ T cells from blood. This TCR was sampled from a human donor in good health. The CDR3 nucleotides are TGTGCCAGCAGCCAAGTCGGTTGGCGGGCAGAGACCCAGTACTTC. This sequence encodes CASSQVGWRAETQYF.